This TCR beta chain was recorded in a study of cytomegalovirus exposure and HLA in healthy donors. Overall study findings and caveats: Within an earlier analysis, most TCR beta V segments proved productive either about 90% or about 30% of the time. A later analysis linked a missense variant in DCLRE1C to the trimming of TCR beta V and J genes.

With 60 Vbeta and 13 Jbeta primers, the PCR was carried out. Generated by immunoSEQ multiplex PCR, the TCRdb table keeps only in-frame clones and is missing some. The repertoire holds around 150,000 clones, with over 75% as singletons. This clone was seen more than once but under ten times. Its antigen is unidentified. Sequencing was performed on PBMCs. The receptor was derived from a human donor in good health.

Here the CDR3 reads CASSLSNVDMNTEAFF. In DNA form, the CDR3 reads TGTGCCAGCAGCTTGAGTAACGTGGACATGAACACTGAAGCTTTCTTT. The chain has TRBV5-5 and TRBJ1-1, with TRBD1 as a possible D gene (5 bases). CDR1 SGHKS and CDR2 YYEKEE come from the germline V gene (reference sequence). Trimming pared 1 base from V and 0 bases from J, leaving 13 bases between. This CDR3 is 16 amino acids long.